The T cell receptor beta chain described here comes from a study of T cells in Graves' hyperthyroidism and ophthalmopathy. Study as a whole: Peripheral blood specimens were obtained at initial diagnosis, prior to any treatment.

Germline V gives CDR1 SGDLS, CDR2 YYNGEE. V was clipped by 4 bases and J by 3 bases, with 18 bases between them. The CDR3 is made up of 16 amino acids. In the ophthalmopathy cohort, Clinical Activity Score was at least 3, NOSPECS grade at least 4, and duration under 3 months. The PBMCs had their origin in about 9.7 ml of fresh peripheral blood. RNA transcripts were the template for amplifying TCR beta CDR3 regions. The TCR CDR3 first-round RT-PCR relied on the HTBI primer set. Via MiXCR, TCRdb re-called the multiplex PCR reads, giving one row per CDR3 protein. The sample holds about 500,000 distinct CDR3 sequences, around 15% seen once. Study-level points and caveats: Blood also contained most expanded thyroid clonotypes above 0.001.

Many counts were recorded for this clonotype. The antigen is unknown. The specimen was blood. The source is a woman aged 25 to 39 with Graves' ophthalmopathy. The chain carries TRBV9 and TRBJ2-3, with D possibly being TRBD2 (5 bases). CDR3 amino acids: CASSPHPTSLTDTQYF. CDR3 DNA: TGTGCCAGCAGCCCTCACCCCACTAGTCTGACAGATACGCAGTATTTT.